This TCR beta chain appears in the sequencing data of a study of T cell changes during pregnancy in multiple sclerosis. The CDR3 covers 11 residues. The germline V gene encodes CDR1 SGHDT and CDR2 YYEEEE. The V end lost 0 bases, the J end lost 10 bases, and 5 bases lay between the germline ends. Measured with immunoSEQ multiplex PCR; TCRdb has only the in-frame clones, and not every one. The sample gives 78,000 or so clones, 92% of which show up once; approximately 2.5% is in the top ten. This receptor was taken from a female donor with multiple sclerosis, enrolled in a pregnancy study. The rearrangement uses TRBV5-6 and TRBJ2-1; D is undetermined. This material consisted of peripheral blood, taken before pregnancy. The CDR3 here is CASSLGVEQFF. CDR3 in DNA: TGTGCCAGCAGCTTGGGAGTAGAGCAGTTCTTC.